This T cell receptor (beta chain) was found in a study of cytotoxic CD8 clonotypes in ibrutinib-treated CLL. In the study overall: For this cohort, patients were 10 to 11 relapsed/refractory and approximately 15 treatment-naive, while under 18 were IGHV unmutated.

Sequencing was designed to attain a depth spanning 1 in 200,000 to 1 in 1 million T cells. The repertoire was sequenced with immunoSEQ multiplex PCR; TCRdb's copy has only in-frame clones and lacks some. This table holds about 130,000 clones, 80% to 85% found once. Germline V gene sequence: CDR1 SGHNT, CDR2 YYREEE (reference sequence). CDR3 size: 15 residues. The V end was cut by 0 bases, the J end by 6 bases, with 10 bases between. The J gene is TRBJ1-6, the V gene TRBV5-4, with D perhaps TRBD1 (6 bases). The sample here was PBMCs, taken after 24 months of ibrutinib treatment. The sequence came from a human donor with chronic lymphocytic leukemia. For the CDR3, the DNA is TGTGCCAGCAGCTTGGGGCAGGGGATTAATTCACCCCTCCACTTT. This gives the protein CASSLGQGINSPLHF. Full variable domain (rest looked up from reference TRBV5-4 and TRBJ1-6): ETGVTQSPTHLIKTRGQQVTLRCSSQSGHNTVSWYQQALGQGPQFIFQYYREEENGRGNFPPRFSGLQFPNYSSELNVNALELDDSALYLCASSLGQGINSPLHFGNGTRLTVT.